This T cell receptor (beta chain) was sequenced for a study of blood T cell repertoires in COVID-19. The protocol was immunoSEQ multiplex PCR, while the TCRdb copy is restricted to in-frame clones and leaves out a portion. This table holds about 74,000 clones, approximately 88% found once. With 4 bases clipped from V and 3 bases from J, the junction kept 7 bases outside the gene matches. The germline CDR1 and CDR2 sequences are MNHEY and SVGAGI. This CDR3 spans 16 amino acids. This chain joins TRBV6-5 and TRBJ2-1; 9 bases fit TRBD1. The TCR originated in a man over 45 with active COVID-19. The sample taken for sequencing was peripheral blood. The CDR3 coding sequence is TGTGCCAGCAGTTTATCCCCGGGACAGGGCTACAATGAGCAGTTCTTC. Translation gives CASSLSPGQGYNEQFF.